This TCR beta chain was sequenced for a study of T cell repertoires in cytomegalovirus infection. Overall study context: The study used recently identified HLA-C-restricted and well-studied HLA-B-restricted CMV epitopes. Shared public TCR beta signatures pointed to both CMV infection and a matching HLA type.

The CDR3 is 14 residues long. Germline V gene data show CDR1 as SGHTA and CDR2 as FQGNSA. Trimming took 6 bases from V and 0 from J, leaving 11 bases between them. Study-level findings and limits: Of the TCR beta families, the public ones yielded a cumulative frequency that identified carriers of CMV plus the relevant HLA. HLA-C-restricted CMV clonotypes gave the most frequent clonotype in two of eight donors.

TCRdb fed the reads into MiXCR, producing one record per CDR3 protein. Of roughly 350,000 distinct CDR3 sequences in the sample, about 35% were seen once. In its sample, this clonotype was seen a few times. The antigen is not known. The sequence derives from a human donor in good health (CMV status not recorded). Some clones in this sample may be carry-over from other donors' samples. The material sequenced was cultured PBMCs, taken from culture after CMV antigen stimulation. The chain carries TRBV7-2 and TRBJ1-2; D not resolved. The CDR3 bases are TGTGCCAGCAGTCGCGACTGGGCTAACTATGGCTACACCTTC. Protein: CASSRDWANYGYTF.